This T cell receptor (beta chain) was captured in a study of regulatory T cells. V was shortened by 7 bases and J by 2 bases, with 17 bases between the two germline ends. CDR3 length equals 15 residues. Germline V gene data show CDR1 as SGHVS and CDR2 as FNYEAQ. Autoimmunity was present in every CD3G-deficient patient, worse in two. At testing, patients were 2 to 39 years old, with reduced naive and increased memory T-cell proportions. As to this clone: Its antigen is currently unknown.

Overall study findings and caveats: Patient CD8+ T cells trended toward lower Shannon entropy than controls. Regulatory T cells showed the strongest V-J pair restriction and V/J gene skewing among patient repertoires.

The primer mix had 52 TRBV and 13 TRBJ primers. Using immunoSEQ multiplex PCR, the repertoire was profiled, and TCRdb retains in-frame clones only, with some absent. Of some 20,000 clones listed, roughly 93% are singletons. The chain carries TRBV7-6 and TRBJ2-5, with D possibly matching TRBD1 (6 bases). The sequencing input was CD8+ T cells sorted from blood. The origin of this receptor is a child aged 2-15 years with CD3G deficiency. The CDR3 nucleotides read TGTGCCAGCACCCCAACAGGGAGTCGGCAAGAGACCCAGTACTTC. This sequence encodes CASTPTGSRQETQYF.